This T cell receptor (beta chain) was identified in a study of T cells in Graves' hyperthyroidism and ophthalmopathy. Study-wide results and limits: Most clonotypes that expanded in the thyroid above 0.001 also showed up in blood. Ophthalmopathy got predicted by the model a median about six months before its onset.

This clonotype came up a few times. Its specificity is unknown. The TCR beta CDR3 regions underwent amplification using RNA transcripts as the source. First-round RT-PCR of the TCR CDR3 relied on the HTBI primer set. TCRdb passed the multiplex PCR reads through MiXCR, listing each CDR3 protein once. The sample includes some 650,000 distinct CDR3 sequences, around 15% of them seen just once. The CDR3 runs 13 residues. In germline, CDR1 is SEHNR, CDR2 FQNEAQ (reference sequence). V lost 6 bases and J lost 8, with 14 bases in between. Criteria for exclusion of patients were uncontrolled infection, other autoimmune disease, pregnancy or lactation. Orbital computed tomography and thyroid ultrasound, together with serum TRAb and thyroxine and clinical symptoms, were used for diagnoses.

The chain links TRBV7-9 to TRBJ2-1; maybe TRBD2 (7 bases). This clonotype originated in a woman aged 35 to 49 with Graves' ophthalmopathy. Sequenced sample: blood. CDR3 bases: TGTGCCAGCAGAGGGGGAGCGGGACATGAGCAGTTCTTC. Its translation is CASRGGAGHEQFF.